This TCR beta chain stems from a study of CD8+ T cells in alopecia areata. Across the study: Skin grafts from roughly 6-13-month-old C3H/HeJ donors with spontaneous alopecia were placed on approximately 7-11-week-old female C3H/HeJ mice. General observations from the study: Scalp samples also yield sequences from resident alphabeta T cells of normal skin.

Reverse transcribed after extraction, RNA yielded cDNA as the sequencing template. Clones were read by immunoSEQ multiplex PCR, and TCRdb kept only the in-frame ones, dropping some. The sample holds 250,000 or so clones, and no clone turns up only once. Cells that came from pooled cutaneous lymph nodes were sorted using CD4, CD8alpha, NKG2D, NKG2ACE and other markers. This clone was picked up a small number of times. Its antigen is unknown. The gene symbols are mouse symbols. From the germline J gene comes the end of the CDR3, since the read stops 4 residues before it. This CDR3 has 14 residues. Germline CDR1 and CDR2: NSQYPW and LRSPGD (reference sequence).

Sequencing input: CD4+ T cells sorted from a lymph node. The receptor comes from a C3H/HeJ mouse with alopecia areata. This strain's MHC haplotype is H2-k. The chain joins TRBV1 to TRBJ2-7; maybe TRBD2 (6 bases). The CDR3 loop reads CTCSAAGLSYEQYF. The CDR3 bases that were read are TGCACCTGCAGTGCAGCGGGACTTTCTTAT.